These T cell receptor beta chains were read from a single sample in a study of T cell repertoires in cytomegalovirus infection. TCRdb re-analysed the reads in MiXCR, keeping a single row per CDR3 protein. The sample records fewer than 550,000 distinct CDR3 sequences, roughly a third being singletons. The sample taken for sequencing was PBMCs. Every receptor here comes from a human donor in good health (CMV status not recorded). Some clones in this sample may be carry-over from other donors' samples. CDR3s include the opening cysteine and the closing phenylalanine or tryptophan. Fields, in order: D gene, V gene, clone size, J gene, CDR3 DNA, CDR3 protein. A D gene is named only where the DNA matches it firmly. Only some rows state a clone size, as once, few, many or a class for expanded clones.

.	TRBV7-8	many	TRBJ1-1	TGTGCCAGCAGCTTAGCGCGCGGGTTCCAGAGGACAGACAACATGAACACTGAAGCTTTCTTT	CASSLARGFQRTDNMNTEAFF
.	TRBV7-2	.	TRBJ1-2	TGTGCCAGCAGCCCCTATGGAGGCTATAGCTACACCTTC	CASSPYGGYSYTF
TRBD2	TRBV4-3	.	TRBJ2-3	TGCGCCAGCAGCCCGACGGGGGGGCCCCGCACAGATACGCAGTATTTT	CASSPTGGPRTDTQYF
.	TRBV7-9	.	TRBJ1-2	TGTGCCAGCAGCTTAGGACAGCGGAGGTGCACCTTC	CASSLGQRRCTF
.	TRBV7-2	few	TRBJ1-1	TGTGCCAGCAGCTTAGCTTGGGGGCCGGGCACTGAAGCTTTCTTT	CASSLAWGPGTEAFF
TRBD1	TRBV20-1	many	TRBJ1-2	TGCAGTGCTGACAGGGGGCAAGGCTATGGCTACACCTTC	CSADRGQGYGYTF
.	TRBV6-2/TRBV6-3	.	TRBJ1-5	TGTGCCAGCAGTTACGGCAGGGGTGGAGGTGCTTTCCAGCATTTT	CASSYGRGGGAFQHF
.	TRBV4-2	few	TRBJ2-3	TGTGCCAGCAGCCAAGCTCTCACGGTCGACACAGATACGCAGTATTTT	CASSQALTVDTDTQYF
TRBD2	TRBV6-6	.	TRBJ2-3	TGTGCCAGCAGTGTGACTAGCGGGGGTGGAGATACGCAGTATTTT	CASSVTSGGGDTQYF
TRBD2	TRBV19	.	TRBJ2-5	TGTGCCAGTAGCCCTAGCGGGGGGGCTTGGGAGACCCAGTACTTC	CASSPSGGAWETQYF
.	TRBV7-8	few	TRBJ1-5	TGTGCCAGCAGCTTAGGGCGGGCCAGGGAACGTCAGCCCCAGCATTTT	CASSLGRARERQPQHF
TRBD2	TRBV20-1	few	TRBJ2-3	TGCAGTGCTAACTACGGGGGGGCCGCAGATACGCAGTATTTT	CSANYGGAADTQYF
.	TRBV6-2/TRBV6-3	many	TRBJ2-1	TGTGCCAGCAGTTACTCTGTGGAGACGAAGCAGTTCTTC	CASSYSVETKQFF
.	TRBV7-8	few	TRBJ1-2	TGTGCCAGCACCGACCGAGGGGGAATCTATGGCTACACCTTC	CASTDRGGIYGYTF
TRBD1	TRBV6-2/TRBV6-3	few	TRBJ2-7	TGTGCCAGCAGCGAAAGGACAGGGCCTGCCCCCTGGAACTTC	CASSERTGPAPWNF
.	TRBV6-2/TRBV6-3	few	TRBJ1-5	TGTGCCAGCAACTACGACAATAGCAATCAGCCCCAGCATTTT	CASNYDNSNQPQHF
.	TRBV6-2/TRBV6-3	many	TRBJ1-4	TGTGCCAGCAGTTACTCCGGGGGGTCAAGAGAAAAACTGTTTTTT	CASSYSGGSREKLFF
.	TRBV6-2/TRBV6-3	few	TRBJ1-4	TGTGCCAGCAGTTACGTTCCGGGACGGGCAACTAATGAAAAACTGTTTTTT	CASSYVPGRATNEKLFF
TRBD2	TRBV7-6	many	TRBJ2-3	TGTGCCAGCAGCGCCCGACCCGGGACTAGCGGGGGGGCTGGTCGGGATACGCAGTATTTT	CASSARPGTSGGAGRDTQYF
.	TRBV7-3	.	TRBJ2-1	TGTGCCAGCAGCCTCCAACAGGGAGGGGGCTACAATGAGCAGTTCTTC	CASSLQQGGGYNEQFF
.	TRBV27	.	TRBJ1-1	TGTGCCAGCAGTTCTGACAGCCTAAACCCAAACACTGAAGCTTTCTTT	CASSSDSLNPNTEAFF
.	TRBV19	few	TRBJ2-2	TGTGCCAGTAGTATAGGGCCAGGCGCGAACACCGGGGAGCTGTTTTTT	CASSIGPGANTGELFF
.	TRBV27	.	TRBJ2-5	TGTGCCAGCAGTCCCACGGGGTGGCAGGGGAAATACCAAGAGACCCAGTACTTC	CASSPTGWQGKYQETQYF
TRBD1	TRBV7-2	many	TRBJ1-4	TGTGCCAGCAGCCCTGACAGGGCGGGTGAAAAACTGTTTTTT	CASSPDRAGEKLFF